This T cell receptor (beta chain) was identified during a study of blood T cells in healthy people across ages. Study results and limitations: In older individuals, TCR beta diversity per million T cells was lower, falling roughly linearly with age. Strong correlation linked observed beta diversity and percent naive T cells.

Alongside a J-beta primer mix, a sample-barcoded 5' primer served in a second PCR lasting roughly 7 to 11 cycles. Template switching added a 12-random-nucleotide identifier to every cDNA molecule. TCRdb recomputed calls from the 5' RACE reads with MiXCR, one row per CDR3 protein. The profile shows about 1,400,000 distinct CDR3 sequences, 42% of them singletons. Germline lookup yields CDR1 GTSNPN and CDR2 SVGIG (reference sequence). The CDR3 covers 12 residues. Note on this clonotype: What it recognizes is unknown.

The clonotype was recovered from a woman between 18 and 30 years old in good health. The gene calls are TRBV30 and TRBJ2-7; D unresolved. TRBJ2-5 matches the DNA end more closely, so the J call is doubtful. The sample taken for sequencing was blood. The CDR3 protein is CAWSPYQETQYF. CDR3 nucleotide sequence: TGTGCCTGGAGTCCGTACCAAGAGACCCAGTACTTC.